This TCR beta chain was sequenced during a study of T cell responses to AZD1222 COVID-19 vaccine. Study-level results: Repertoires were obtained solely post-peak T cell response. In the spike-specific TCR repertoire, nearly half reportedly target unmutated variant regions. Most donors were white British and more were female, and clonal diversity was possibly underestimated. Spike-specific TCR depth and breadth grew after two AZD1222 doses.

Profiled with immunoSEQ multiplex PCR; TCRdb holds only in-frame clones, not every one. The sample consists of some 170,000 clones, about 91% of them appearing once. About this clone itself: Its antigen is as yet unknown. The sample holds other DNA sequences that translate to the same CDR3.

Trimming removed 0 bases from V and 2 bases from J; junction bases left unmatched: 5. This CDR3 is built from 18 residues. Germline CDR1 and CDR2: SGHKS and YYEKEE (reference sequence). This rearrangement joins TRBV5-5 to TRBJ2-2, with 12 bases aligning to TRBD2. The receptor comes from an adult in good health. The sample in question was peripheral blood, obtained on day 0 of MenACWY control vaccination. CDR3 amino acids: CASSLGLAGGPNTGELFF. CDR3 DNA: TGTGCCAGCAGCTTGGGGCTAGCGGGAGGGCCTAACACCGGGGAGCTGTTTTTT.